Below are 23 T cell receptor beta chains sequenced from a single sample in a study of T cell responses to AZD1222 COVID-19 vaccine. Measured with immunoSEQ multiplex PCR; TCRdb has only the in-frame clones, and not every one. The sample records 60,000 to 65,000 clones, 65% to 80% being singletons. This sample comprised peripheral blood, obtained on day 0 of AZD1222 vaccination. The receptors shown here come from an adult in good health.

The chain joins TRBV5-1 to TRBJ2-7; D unclear. The germline V and J ends were trimmed by 3 bases and 0 bases, with 10 bases remaining between them. The CDR3 loop spans 14 amino acids. Germline V CDR1 and CDR2: SGHRS, YFSETQ. In DNA form, the CDR3 reads TGCGCCAGCAGCTCGGAGCCGGGCTCCTACGAGCAGTACTTC. Protein: CASSSEPGSYEQYF.

The rearrangement joins TRBV3-1 (or the pseudogene TRBV3-2) to TRBJ1-4; D unresolved. This CDR3 spans 15 amino acids. The germline V gene encodes CDR1 LGHDT and CDR2 YNNKEL (reference sequence). The germline V and J ends were trimmed by 3 bases and 8 bases, with 16 bases remaining between them. In DNA form, the CDR3 reads TGTGCCAGCAGCCACCTCAGCCAAAGTAACGAAAAACTGTTTTTT. It yields the protein CASSHLSQSNEKLFF.

The chain carries TRBV4-1 and TRBJ1-2, with 8 bases lining up with TRBD1. CDR1 is MGHRA, CDR2 YSYEKL, per germline. V shed 0 bases, J shed 6 bases, and the junction held 3 bases outside the gene matches. CDR3 length: 14 amino acids. CDR3 loop: CASSQERTGNGYTF. For the CDR3, the DNA is TGCGCCAGCAGCCAAGAACGGACAGGGAATGGCTACACCTTC.

The gene calls are TRBV27 and TRBJ2-7; perhaps TRBD2 as D (5 bases). CDR1 and CDR2 (germline): MNHEY, SMNVEV (reference sequence). CDR3 size: 13 residues. Trimming pared 8 bases from V and 1 base from J, leaving 12 bases between. The CDR3 sequence: CASSPEGSYEQYF. DNA of the CDR3: TGTGCCAGCTCTCCCGAGGGTTCCTACGAGCAGTACTTC.

CDR3 DNA: TGTGCCAGCAGCCAAGAAGCAGGGCTCCTCACAGATACGCAGTATTTT. It translates to CASSQEAGLLTDTQYF. This chain connects TRBV3-1 (or the pseudogene TRBV3-2) to TRBJ2-3, with D perhaps matching TRBD1 (5 bases). Germline V lookup: CDR1 LGHDT, CDR2 YNNKEL (reference sequence). CDR3 length equals 16 residues. V was shortened by 0 bases and J by 2 bases, with 12 bases between the two germline ends.

The chain has TRBV5-6 and TRBJ1-5; TRBD1 is a possible D gene (5 bases). The germline CDR1 and CDR2 sequences are SGHDT and YYEEEE. The CDR3 runs to 15 residues. Between the trimmed V and J ends, which lost 1 base and 5 bases, there was a span of 13 bases. The CDR3 region has the DNA TGTGCCAGCAGCTTGTACCCCGGAGGGGATCAGCCCCAGCATTTT. It specifies CASSLYPGGDQPQHF.

The V gene is TRBV5-1, the J gene TRBJ1-6; TRBD1 is a possible D gene (5 bases). This CDR3 region has 15 residues. V was pared by 0 bases and J by 5 bases, with 9 bases between. From germline, CDR1 is SGHRS and CDR2 YFSETQ. The CDR3 protein is CASSLAWGNNSPLHF. CDR3 nucleotide sequence: TGCGCCAGCAGCTTGGCATGGGGGAATAATTCACCCCTCCACTTT.

The chain has TRBV4-1 and TRBJ2-5; 7 positions match TRBD2. Germline assignment: CDR1 MGHRA and CDR2 YSYEKL. The CDR3 has 15 residues. V lost 3 bases to trimming and J lost 2 bases; unmatched junction nucleotides: 6. Here the CDR3 reads CASSHISSGQETQYF. The DNA for the CDR3 is TGCGCCAGCAGCCACATATCTAGCGGACAAGAGACCCAGTACTTC.

The CDR3 nucleotides read TGTGCCAGCAGCGCCAAAAGATCCGATGGCTACACCTTC. It encodes CASSAKRSDGYTF. The rearrangement links TRBV9 to TRBJ1-2, with unresolved D. Trimming left V 3 bases short and J 6 bases short, with 12 bases between. The CDR3 has 13 amino acids. Germline V gives CDR1 SGDLS, CDR2 YYNGEE.

This clone came up a few times. The rearrangement uses TRBV4-1 and TRBJ2-4; TRBD1 matches at 7 bases. The germline V gene encodes CDR1 MGHRA and CDR2 YSYEKL. The CDR3 covers 15 residues. With V trimmed by 3 bases and J by 5 bases, 7 bases remained unmatched. The CDR3 DNA reads as TGCGCCAGCAGCCAGGCCGGGACAGACCAAAACATTCAGTACTTC. It is translated as CASSQAGTDQNIQYF.

The CDR3 is CASSLTWTGEYGYTF. In nucleotides, the CDR3 is TGTGCCAGCAGTCTTACCTGGACAGGGGAATATGGCTACACCTTC. The chain is built from TRBV27 and TRBJ1-2, with 9 bases identical to TRBD1. V lost 5 bases, J lost 5 bases, and 9 bases stayed unmatched. This CDR3 is built from 15 residues. Germline V lookup: CDR1 MNHEY, CDR2 SMNVEV (reference sequence).

V and J are TRBV7-2 and TRBJ1-1; unclear D gene. Trimming took off 1 base at V and 3 bases at J, with 6 bases between the two ends. Germline loops: CDR1 SGHTA, CDR2 FQGNSA. The CDR3 has 13 amino acids. The CDR3 protein is CASSLVWDTEAFF. Here the CDR3 DNA reads TGTGCCAGCAGCTTAGTTTGGGACACTGAAGCTTTCTTT.

CDR3 sequence (DNA): TGTGCCAGCAGCCAACAGGGGTGGCAGTACTTC. Translation: CASSQQGWQYF. The genes are TRBV14 and TRBJ2-7; tentative D call: TRBD1 (6 bases). The CDR3 length is 11 residues. Germline V lookup: CDR1 SGHDN, CDR2 FVKESK. Trimming cost V 2 bases and J 9 bases, with 8 bases left between them.

The chain combines TRBV12-3 or TRBV12-4 with TRBJ1-1; D perhaps matches TRBD1 (5 bases). The V end lost 5 bases, the J end lost 6 bases, and 13 bases lay between the germline ends. This CDR3 has 13 amino acids. The CDR3 loop reads CASSGYGGSEAFF. Here the CDR3 DNA reads TGTGCCAGCAGTGGATACGGGGGATCTGAAGCTTTCTTT.

The rearrangement uses TRBV28 and TRBJ1-1, with 7 bases fitting TRBD1. The trim removed 3 bases at V and 3 bases at J, leaving 1 base unmatched. Germline CDR1 is MDHEN and CDR2 is SYDVKM. This CDR3 contains 13 residues. The CDR3 nucleotides read TGTGCCAGCAGTTTTACAGGGGACACTGAAGCTTTCTTT. It translates to CASSFTGDTEAFF.

About this clone: Within the sample, other DNA sequences also encode this same CDR3. V usage is TRBV6-5 and J usage is TRBJ2-7; D remains unclear. Germline V gene sequence: CDR1 MNHEY, CDR2 SVGAGI. V gave up 6 bases and J gave up 1 base, with 7 bases separating them. This CDR3 spans 12 amino acids. The DNA of the CDR3 is TGTGCCAGCAGCTCCGGGTCCTACGAGCAGTACTTC. Translation: CASSSGSYEQYF.

The chain combines TRBV7-8 with TRBJ2-1; D is uncertain. This CDR3 has 14 amino acids. Trimming took off 3 bases at V and 0 bases at J, with 6 bases between the two ends. CDR1 is SGHVS, CDR2 FQNEAQ, per germline. CDR3 DNA: TGTGCCAGCAGCTTTGAATTCTCCTACAATGAGCAGTTCTTC. As protein: CASSFEFSYNEQFF.

In its sample, this clone was seen once. The rearrangement joins TRBV3-1 (or the pseudogene TRBV3-2) to TRBJ2-2; no reliable D call. With 0 bases removed from V and 8 bases from J, the gap between germline ends came to 4 bases. This CDR3 is built from 12 residues. Germline loops: CDR1 LGHDT, CDR2 YNNKEL (reference sequence). The CDR3 here is CASSQDKGELFF. The CDR3 region has the DNA TGTGCCAGCAGCCAAGATAAGGGGGAGCTGTTTTTT.

The V and J genes are TRBV15 and TRBJ2-3; 8 positions agree with TRBD2. The CDR3 sequence is 16 residues long. V lost 3 bases and J lost 4; bases outside the gene matches: 9. Germline values: CDR1 LNHNV, CDR2 YYDKDF (reference sequence). CDR3 DNA: TGTGCCACCAGCAGGGGTGCGCGGGGGGTCCCAGATACGCAGTATTTT. This codes for CATSRGARGVPDTQYF.

This clone was detected once. The J gene is TRBJ2-1, the V gene TRBV7-3, with D possibly TRBD1 on 5 matching bases. Germline CDR1 is SGHTA and CDR2 is FQGTGA. Trimming stripped 5 bases from V and 7 bases from J, with 12 bases between. The CDR3 runs to 13 residues. CDR3 sequence (DNA): TGTGCCAGCAGCCCATCAGGGCCAAATGAGCAGTTCTTC. It codes for CASSPSGPNEQFF.

The V gene is TRBV7-2, the J gene TRBJ1-5; maybe TRBD1 (6 bases). This CDR3 has 15 residues. V was clipped by 0 bases and J by 1 base, with 7 bases between them. CDR1 and CDR2 (germline): SGHTA, FQGNSA. The chain's CDR3 is CASSLATGSNQPQHF. CDR3 DNA: TGTGCCAGCAGCTTAGCTACAGGGAGCAATCAGCCCCAGCATTTT.

V and J are TRBV28 and TRBJ2-2, with a possible D match to TRBD2 (6 bases). Germline V CDR1 and CDR2: MDHEN, SYDVKM. V was pared by 5 bases and J by 4 bases, with 14 bases between. The CDR3 totals 15 residues. DNA of the CDR3: TGTGCCAGCAGTGCCATCGGGACTCTCACCGGGGAGCTGTTTTTT. As protein: CASSAIGTLTGELFF. Complete variable domain (other parts from reference TRBV28 and TRBJ2-2): DVKVTQSSRYLVKRTGEKVFLECVQDMDHENMFWYRQDPGLGLRLIYFSYDVKMKEKGDIPEGYSVSREKKERFSLILESASTNQTSMYLCASSAIGTLTGELFFGEGSRLTVL.

This chain joins TRBV10-1 and TRBJ2-3, with D uncertain. The germline gives CDR1 WNHNN, CDR2 SYGVQD (reference sequence). The CDR3 totals 12 residues. V shed 0 bases and J shed 6 bases, with 4 bases lying between them. The CDR3: CASSESSDTQYF. The DNA for the CDR3 is TGCGCCAGCAGTGAGTCATCCGATACGCAGTATTTT.